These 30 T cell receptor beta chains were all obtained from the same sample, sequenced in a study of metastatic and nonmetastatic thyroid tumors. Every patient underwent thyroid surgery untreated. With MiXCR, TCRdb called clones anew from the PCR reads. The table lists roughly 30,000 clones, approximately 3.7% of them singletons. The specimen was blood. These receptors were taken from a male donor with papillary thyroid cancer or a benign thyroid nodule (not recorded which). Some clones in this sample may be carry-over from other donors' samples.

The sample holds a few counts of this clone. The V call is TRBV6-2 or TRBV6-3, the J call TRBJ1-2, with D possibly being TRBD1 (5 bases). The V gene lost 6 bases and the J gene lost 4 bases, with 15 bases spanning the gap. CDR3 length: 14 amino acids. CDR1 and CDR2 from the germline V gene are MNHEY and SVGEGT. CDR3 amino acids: CASSKLWGTYGYTF. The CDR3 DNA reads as TGTGCCAGCAGCAAACTCTGGGGGACCTATGGCTACACCTTC.

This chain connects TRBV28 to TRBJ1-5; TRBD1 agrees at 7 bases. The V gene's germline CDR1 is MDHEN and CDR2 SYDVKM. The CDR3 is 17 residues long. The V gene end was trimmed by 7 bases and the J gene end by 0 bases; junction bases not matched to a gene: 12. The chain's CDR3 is CASNPWRGHNSNQPQHF. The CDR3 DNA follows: TGTGCCAGCAACCCTTGGAGGGGGCACAATAGCAATCAGCCCCAGCATTTT.

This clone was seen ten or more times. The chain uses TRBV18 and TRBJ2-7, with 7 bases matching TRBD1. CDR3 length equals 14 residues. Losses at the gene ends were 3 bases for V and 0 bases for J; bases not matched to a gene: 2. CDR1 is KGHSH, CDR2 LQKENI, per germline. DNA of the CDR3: TGTGCCAGCTCACCGGACAGGTCCTCCTACGAGCAGTACTTC. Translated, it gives CASSPDRSSYEQYF.

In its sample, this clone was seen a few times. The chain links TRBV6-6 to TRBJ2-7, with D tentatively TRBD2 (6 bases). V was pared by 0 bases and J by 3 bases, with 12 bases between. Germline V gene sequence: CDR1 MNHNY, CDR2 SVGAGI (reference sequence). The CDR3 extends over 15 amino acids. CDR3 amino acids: CASSYSLTRDYEQYF. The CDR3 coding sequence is TGTGCCAGCAGTTACTCATTGACTAGAGACTACGAGCAGTACTTC.

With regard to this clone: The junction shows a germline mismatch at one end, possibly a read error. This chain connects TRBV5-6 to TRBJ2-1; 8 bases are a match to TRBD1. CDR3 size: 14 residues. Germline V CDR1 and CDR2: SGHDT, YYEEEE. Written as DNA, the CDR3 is TGTGCCAGCAGCTACACGGACAGGGAGCATGAGCGGTTCTTC. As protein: CASSYTDREHERFF. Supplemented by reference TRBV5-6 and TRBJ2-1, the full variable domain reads DAGVTQSPTHLIKTRGQQVTLRCSPKSGHDTVSWYQQALGQGPQFIFQYYEEEERQRGNFPDRFSGHQFPNYSSELNVNALLLGDSALYLCASSYTDREHERFFGPGTRLTVL.

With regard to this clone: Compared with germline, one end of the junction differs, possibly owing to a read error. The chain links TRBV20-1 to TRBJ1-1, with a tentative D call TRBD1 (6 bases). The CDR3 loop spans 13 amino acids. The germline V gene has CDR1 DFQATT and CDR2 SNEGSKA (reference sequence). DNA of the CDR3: TGCAGTGCTAGAGCGGGGGCCGCGACTGAAGGTTTCTTT. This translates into CSARAGAATEGFF.

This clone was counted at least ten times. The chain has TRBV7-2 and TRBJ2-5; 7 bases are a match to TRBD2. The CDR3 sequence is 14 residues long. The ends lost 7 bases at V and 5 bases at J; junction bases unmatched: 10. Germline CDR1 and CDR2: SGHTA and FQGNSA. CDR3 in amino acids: CASKPLLATETQYF. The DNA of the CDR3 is TGTGCCAGCAAGCCCCTACTAGCGACTGAGACCCAGTACTTC.

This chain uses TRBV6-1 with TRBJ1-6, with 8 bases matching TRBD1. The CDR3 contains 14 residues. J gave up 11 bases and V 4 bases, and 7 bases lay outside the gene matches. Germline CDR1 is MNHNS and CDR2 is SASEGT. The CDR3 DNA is TGTGCCAGCAGTGTTCCGGGACAGGTTCCACCCCTCCACTTT. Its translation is CASSVPGQVPPLHF.

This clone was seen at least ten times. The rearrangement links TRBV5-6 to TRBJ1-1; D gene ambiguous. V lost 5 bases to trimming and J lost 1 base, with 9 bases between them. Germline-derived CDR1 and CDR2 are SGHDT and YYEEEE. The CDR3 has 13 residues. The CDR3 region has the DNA TGTGCCAGCAGATTAACATCGAACACTGAAGCTTTCTTT. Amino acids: CASRLTSNTEAFF.

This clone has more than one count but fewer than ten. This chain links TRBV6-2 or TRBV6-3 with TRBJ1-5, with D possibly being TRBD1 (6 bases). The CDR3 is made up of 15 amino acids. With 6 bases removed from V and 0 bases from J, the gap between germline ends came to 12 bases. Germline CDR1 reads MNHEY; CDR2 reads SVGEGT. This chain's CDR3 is CASRRTGNSNQPQHF. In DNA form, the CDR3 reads TGTGCCAGCAGGCGTACAGGGAATAGCAATCAGCCCCAGCATTTT.

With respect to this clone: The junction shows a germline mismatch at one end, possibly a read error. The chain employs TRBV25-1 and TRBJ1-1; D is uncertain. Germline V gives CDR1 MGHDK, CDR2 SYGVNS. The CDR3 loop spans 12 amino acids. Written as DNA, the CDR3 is TGTGCCAGCAGCTTTCACGGTGATGAAGCTCTCTTT. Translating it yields CASSFHGDEALF.

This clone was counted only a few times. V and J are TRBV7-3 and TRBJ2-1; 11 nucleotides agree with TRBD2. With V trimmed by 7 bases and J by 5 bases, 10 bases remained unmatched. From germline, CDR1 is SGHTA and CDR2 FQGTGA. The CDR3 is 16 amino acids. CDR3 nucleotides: TGTGCCAGCATCATAGTAGCGGGAGGGCCCAACAATGAGCAGTTCTTC. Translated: CASIIVAGGPNNEQFF.

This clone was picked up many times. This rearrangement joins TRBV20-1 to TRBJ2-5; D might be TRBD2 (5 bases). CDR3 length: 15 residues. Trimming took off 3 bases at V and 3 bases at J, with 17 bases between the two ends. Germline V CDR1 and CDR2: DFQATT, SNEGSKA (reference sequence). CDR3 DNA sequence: TGCAGTGCTAGTAAACGACTGGCCGGGAAAGAGACCCAGTACTTC. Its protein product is CSASKRLAGKETQYF.

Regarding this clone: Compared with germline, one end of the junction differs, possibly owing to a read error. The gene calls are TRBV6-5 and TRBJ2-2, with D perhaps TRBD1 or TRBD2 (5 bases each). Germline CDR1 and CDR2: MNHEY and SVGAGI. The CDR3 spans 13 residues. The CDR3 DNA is TGTGCCAGCAGTTCCTGGGGGACCGGGGAGCTGTCTTTT. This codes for CASSSWGTGELSF.

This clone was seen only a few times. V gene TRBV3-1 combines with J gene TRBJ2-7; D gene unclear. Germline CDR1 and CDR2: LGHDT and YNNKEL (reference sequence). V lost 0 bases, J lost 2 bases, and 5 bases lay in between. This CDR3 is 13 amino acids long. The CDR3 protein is CASSQDRAYEQYF. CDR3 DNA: TGTGCCAGCAGCCAAGACCGAGCCTACGAGCAGTACTTC.

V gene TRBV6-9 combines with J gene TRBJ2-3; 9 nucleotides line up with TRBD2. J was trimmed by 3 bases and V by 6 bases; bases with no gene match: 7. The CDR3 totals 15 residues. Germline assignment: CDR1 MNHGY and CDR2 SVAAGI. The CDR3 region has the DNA TGTGCCAGCAGCTACCGGACTAGCGAAACAGATACGCAGTATTTT. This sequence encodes CASSYRTSETDTQYF.

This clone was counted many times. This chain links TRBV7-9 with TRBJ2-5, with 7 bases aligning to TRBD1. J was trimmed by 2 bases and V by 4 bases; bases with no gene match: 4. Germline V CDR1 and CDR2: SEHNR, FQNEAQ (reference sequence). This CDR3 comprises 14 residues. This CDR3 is CASSSGQAQETQYF. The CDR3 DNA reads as TGTGCCAGCAGCTCAGGACAGGCGCAAGAGACCCAGTACTTC.

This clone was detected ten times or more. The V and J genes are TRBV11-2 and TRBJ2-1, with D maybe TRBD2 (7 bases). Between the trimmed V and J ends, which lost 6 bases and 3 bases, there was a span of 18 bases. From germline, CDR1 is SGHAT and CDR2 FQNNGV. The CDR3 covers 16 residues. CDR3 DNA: TGTGCCAGCAGGGGAGGGTGGGGGGGCTACTACAATGAGCAGTTCTTC. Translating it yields CASRGGWGGYYNEQFF.

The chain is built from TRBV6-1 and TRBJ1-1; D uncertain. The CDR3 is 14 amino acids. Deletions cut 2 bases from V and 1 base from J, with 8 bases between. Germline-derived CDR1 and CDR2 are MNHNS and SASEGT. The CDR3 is CASSEFRRNTEAFF. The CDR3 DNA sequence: TGTGCCAGCAGTGAATTCAGACGGAACACTGAAGCTTTCTTT.

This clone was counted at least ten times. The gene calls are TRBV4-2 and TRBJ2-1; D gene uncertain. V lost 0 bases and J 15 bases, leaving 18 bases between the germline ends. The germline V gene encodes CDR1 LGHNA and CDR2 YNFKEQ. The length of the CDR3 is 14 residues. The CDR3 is CASSQDSHSSRWFF. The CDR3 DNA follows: TGTGCCAGCAGCCAAGACAGCCATTCATCCCGTTGGTTCTTC.

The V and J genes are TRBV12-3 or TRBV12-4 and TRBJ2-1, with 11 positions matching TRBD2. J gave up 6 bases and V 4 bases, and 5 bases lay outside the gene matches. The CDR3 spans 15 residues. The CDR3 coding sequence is TGTGCCAGCAGTTGGGCCGGGACTAGCGGCAATGAGCAGTTCTTC. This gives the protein CASSWAGTSGNEQFF.

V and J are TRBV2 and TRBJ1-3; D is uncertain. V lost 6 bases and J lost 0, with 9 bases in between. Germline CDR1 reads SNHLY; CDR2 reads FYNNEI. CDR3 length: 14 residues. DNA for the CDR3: TGTGCCAGCAGCCAGGAGATCTCTGGAAACACCATATATTTT. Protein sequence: CASSQEISGNTIYF.

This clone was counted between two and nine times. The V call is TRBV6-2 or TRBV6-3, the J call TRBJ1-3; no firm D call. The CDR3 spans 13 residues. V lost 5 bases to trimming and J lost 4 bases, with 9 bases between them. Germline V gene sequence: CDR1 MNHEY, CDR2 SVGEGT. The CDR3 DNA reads TGTGCCAGCAGTGGCGGGAGAGGAAACACCATATATTTT. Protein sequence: CASSGGRGNTIYF.

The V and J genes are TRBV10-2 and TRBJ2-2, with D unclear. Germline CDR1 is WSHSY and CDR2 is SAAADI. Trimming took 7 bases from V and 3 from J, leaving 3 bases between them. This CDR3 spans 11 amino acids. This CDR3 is CASTHTGELFF. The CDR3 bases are TGCGCCAGCACTCACACCGGGGAGCTGTTTTTT.

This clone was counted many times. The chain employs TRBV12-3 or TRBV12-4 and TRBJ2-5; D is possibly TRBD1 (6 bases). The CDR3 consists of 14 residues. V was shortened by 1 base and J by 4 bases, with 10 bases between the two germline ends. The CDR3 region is CASSLDGRGETQYF. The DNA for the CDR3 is TGTGCCAGCAGTTTAGATGGCAGGGGAGAGACCCAGTACTTC.

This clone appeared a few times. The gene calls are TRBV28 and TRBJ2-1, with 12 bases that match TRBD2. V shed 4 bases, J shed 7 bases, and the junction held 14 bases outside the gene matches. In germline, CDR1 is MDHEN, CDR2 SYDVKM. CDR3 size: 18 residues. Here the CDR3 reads CASSSPRLAGEPRNEQFF. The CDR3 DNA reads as TGTGCCAGCAGTTCCCCCAGACTAGCGGGAGAACCACGTAATGAGCAGTTCTTC.

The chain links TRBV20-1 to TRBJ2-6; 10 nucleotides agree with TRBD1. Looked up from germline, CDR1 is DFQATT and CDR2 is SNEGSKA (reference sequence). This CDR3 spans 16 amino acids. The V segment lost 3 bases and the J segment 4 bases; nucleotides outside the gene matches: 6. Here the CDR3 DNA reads TGCAGTGCTAGCTCGGGACAGGGGACCGGGGCCAACGTCCTGACTTTC. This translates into CSASSGQGTGANVLTF.

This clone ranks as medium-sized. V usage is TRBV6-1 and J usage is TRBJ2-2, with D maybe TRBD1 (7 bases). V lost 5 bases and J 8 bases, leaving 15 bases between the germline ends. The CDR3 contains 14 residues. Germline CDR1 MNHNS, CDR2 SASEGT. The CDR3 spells CASSFPGGKGELFF. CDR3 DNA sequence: TGTGCCAGCAGTTTCCCAGGGGGGAAGGGGGAGCTGTTTTTT.

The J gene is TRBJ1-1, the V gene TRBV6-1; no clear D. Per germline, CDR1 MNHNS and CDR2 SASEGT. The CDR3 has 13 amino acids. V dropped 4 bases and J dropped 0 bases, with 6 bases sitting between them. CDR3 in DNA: TGTGCCAGCAGTGTAGCAGTGAACACTGAAGCTTTCTTT. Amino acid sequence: CASSVAVNTEAFF.

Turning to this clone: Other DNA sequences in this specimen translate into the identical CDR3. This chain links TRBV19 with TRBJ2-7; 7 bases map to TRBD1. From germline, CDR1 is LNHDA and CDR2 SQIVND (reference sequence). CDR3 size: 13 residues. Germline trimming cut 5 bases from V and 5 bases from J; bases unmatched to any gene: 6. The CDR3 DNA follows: TGTGCCAGTAGTCTCCCGACAGGGAACGAGCAGTACTTC. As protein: CASSLPTGNEQYF.